This is a list of T cell receptor beta chains from one sample in a study of blood T cells in healthy people across ages. MiXCR was run by TCRdb on the 5' RACE reads, yielding one entry per CDR3 protein. The sample yields more than 700,000 distinct CDR3 sequences, less than 70% seen once. The specimen sequenced was blood. The source is a man at least 80 years old in good health. Both conserved end residues are part of each CDR3. D genes are given only for firm matches. The listing skips clone size in some rows; elsewhere it reads once, few, many or a size class.

v_call: TRBV29-1; clone_size: NA; j_call: TRBJ2-1; d_call: TRBD1; cdr3_nt: TGCAGCGTTGAGCGGGACCCAGGGGGCCTCAATGAGCAGTTCTTC; cdr3_aa: CSVERDPGGLNEQFF
v_call: TRBV2; clone_size: NA; j_call: TRBJ2-1; d_call: NA; cdr3_nt: TGTGCCAGCAGACCCAAGGGCCTGAACCAAGAGACCCAGTTCTTC; cdr3_aa: CASRPKGLNQETQFF
v_call: TRBV7-2; clone_size: few; j_call: TRBJ2-3; d_call: NA; cdr3_nt: TGTGCCAGCAGCTTAGGGCTAACAGGCGATACGCAGTATTTT; cdr3_aa: CASSLGLTGDTQYF
v_call: TRBV20-1; clone_size: NA; j_call: TRBJ2-1; d_call: NA; cdr3_nt: TGCAGTGCTAGAGACCCCCGGGGCAGTTCAGGTCAGGACAATGAGCAGTTCTTC; cdr3_aa: CSARDPRGSSGQDNEQFF
v_call: TRBV9; clone_size: NA; j_call: TRBJ1-3; d_call: TRBD1; cdr3_nt: TGTGCCAGCAGCGCAACACCGGGACAGGGCCTCTCTGGAAACACCATATATTTT; cdr3_aa: CASSATPGQGLSGNTIYF
v_call: TRBV6-1; clone_size: few; j_call: TRBJ2-7; d_call: NA; cdr3_nt: TGTGCCAGCAGTCGAGGAAGGGGCGGGGTACCCTCCTACGAGCAGTACTTC; cdr3_aa: CASSRGRGGVPSYEQYF
v_call: TRBV12-3/TRBV12-4; clone_size: NA; j_call: TRBJ2-3; d_call: NA; cdr3_nt: TGTGCCAGCAGTTTATCGGGGGAGAGATACGCGTATTTT; cdr3_aa: CASSLSGERYAYF
v_call: TRBV29-1; clone_size: NA; j_call: TRBJ1-1; d_call: TRBD1; cdr3_nt: TGCAGCGTTGAATACAGGGGGCCGGACACTGAAGCTTTCTTT; cdr3_aa: CSVEYRGPDTEAFF
v_call: TRBV11-2; clone_size: NA; j_call: TRBJ2-3; d_call: TRBD2; cdr3_nt: TGTGCCAGCAGCTTAGTACTAGCGGGGCTCTCGGGTTTGTATTTT; cdr3_aa: CASSLVLAGLSGLYF
v_call: TRBV20-1; clone_size: few; j_call: TRBJ2-3; d_call: TRBD2; cdr3_nt: TGCAGTGCTAGAGATGTAGCGGGATTAGTGGATACGCAGTATTTT; cdr3_aa: CSARDVAGLVDTQYF
v_call: TRBV28; clone_size: NA; j_call: TRBJ1-2; d_call: NA; cdr3_nt: TGTGCCAGCTTATCGGACAGATCCTATGGCTACACCTTC; cdr3_aa: CASLSDRSYGYTF
v_call: TRBV29-1; clone_size: NA; j_call: TRBJ1-2; d_call: TRBD1; cdr3_nt: TGCAGCGACTCCGGGACAGGGGGTGAAGGCTACACCTTC; cdr3_aa: CSDSGTGGEGYTF
v_call: TRBV9; clone_size: few; j_call: TRBJ2-7; d_call: TRBD1; cdr3_nt: TGTGCCAGCAGCGTAGCCGGGACAGAGCTCTACGAGCAGTACTTC; cdr3_aa: CASSVAGTELYEQYF
v_call: TRBV11-2; clone_size: NA; j_call: TRBJ2-3; d_call: NA; cdr3_nt: TGTGCCAGCAGCTTAGATATGGGGGGGAAGGACAGATACGCGTATTTT; cdr3_aa: CASSLDMGGKDRYAYF
v_call: TRBV20-1; clone_size: NA; j_call: TRBJ2-1; d_call: TRBD1; cdr3_nt: TGCAGTGTTGCGGGACAGGGGAACAATGAGCAGTTCTTC; cdr3_aa: CSVAGQGNNEQFF
v_call: TRBV16; clone_size: NA; j_call: TRBJ2-5; d_call: TRBD1; cdr3_nt: TGTGCCAGCAGCCACCTCTTTACAGGGGAAAACAATGAGCAGTACTTC; cdr3_aa: CASSHLFTGENNEQYF
v_call: TRBV27; clone_size: NA; j_call: TRBJ2-1; d_call: TRBD1; cdr3_nt: TGTGCCAGCAGTTTAGAGGGACAGGGATCCTACAATGAGCAGTTCTTC; cdr3_aa: CASSLEGQGSYNEQFF
v_call: TRBV29-1; clone_size: NA; j_call: TRBJ1-1; d_call: NA; cdr3_nt: TGCAGCGTGGCGACAGGTCGAGTTGAAGCTTTCTTT; cdr3_aa: CSVATGRVEAFF
v_call: TRBV25-1; clone_size: few; j_call: TRBJ2-1; d_call: TRBD2; cdr3_nt: TGTGCCAGCGAGCCGGCGGGAGGGACTTCCCGCAATGAGCAGTTCTTC; cdr3_aa: CASEPAGGTSRNEQFF
v_call: TRBV29-1; clone_size: many; j_call: TRBJ2-1; d_call: NA; cdr3_nt: TGCAGCGTTGAGGGCGGGATCGGCGGAGTCAATGAGCAGTTCTTC; cdr3_aa: CSVEGGIGGVNEQFF
v_call: TRBV20-1; clone_size: NA; j_call: TRBJ1-1; d_call: NA; cdr3_nt: TGCAGTGCTAAACCCTCTCCCCTCACTGAAGCTTTCTTT; cdr3_aa: CSAKPSPLTEAFF
v_call: TRBV12-3/TRBV12-4; clone_size: few; j_call: TRBJ1-1; d_call: NA; cdr3_nt: TGTGCCAGCAGTTTATTAGGGCAGGCTGAAGCTTTCTTT; cdr3_aa: CASSLLGQAEAFF
v_call: TRBV20-1; clone_size: few; j_call: TRBJ2-3; d_call: NA; cdr3_nt: TGCAGTGCAAGGCGGGCAGGGCTAAGCACAGATACGCAGTATTTT; cdr3_aa: CSARRAGLSTDTQYF
v_call: TRBV20-1; clone_size: NA; j_call: TRBJ1-2; d_call: TRBD1; cdr3_nt: TGCAGTGCTAGAACCGGGACAGGGACTTCTAGCTACACCTTC; cdr3_aa: CSARTGTGTSSYTF
v_call: TRBV27; clone_size: NA; j_call: TRBJ2-4; d_call: NA; cdr3_nt: TGTGCCAGCGGTCCGGGGACTTGCGGGATTCCCACTCAAGAGACTCAGTACTTC; cdr3_aa: CASGPGTCGIPTQETQYF
v_call: TRBV3-1; clone_size: few; j_call: TRBJ1-6; d_call: NA; cdr3_nt: TGTGCCAGCAGCCAACGAGAACTCGGGGATTCACCCCTCCACTTT; cdr3_aa: CASSQRELGDSPLHF
v_call: TRBV9; clone_size: NA; j_call: TRBJ2-1; d_call: TRBD2; cdr3_nt: TGTGCCAGCAGCACTGGACTAGCGCTCCTCTCGGTGGCCAATGAGCAGTTCTTC; cdr3_aa: CASSTGLALLSVANEQFF
v_call: TRBV7-2; clone_size: many; j_call: TRBJ2-6; d_call: NA; cdr3_nt: TGTGCCAGCAGCTTGGTTGGTGGGGCCAACGTCCTGACTTTC; cdr3_aa: CASSLVGGANVLTF
v_call: TRBV28; clone_size: NA; j_call: TRBJ1-2; d_call: NA; cdr3_nt: TGTGCCAGCAGTTTGCACAGCCGTGGTCTCGGCTACACCTTC; cdr3_aa: CASSLHSRGLGYTF
v_call: TRBV29-1; clone_size: few; j_call: TRBJ2-7; d_call: NA; cdr3_nt: TGCAGCGTTGCCGAACAGGGTCCGGGGGAGCAGTACTTC; cdr3_aa: CSVAEQGPGEQYF
v_call: TRBV25-1; clone_size: NA; j_call: TRBJ1-4; d_call: NA; cdr3_nt: TGTGCCAGCAGGGAATATGGAGAAAAACTGTTTTTT; cdr3_aa: CASREYGEKLFF
v_call: TRBV29-1; clone_size: few; j_call: TRBJ2-4; d_call: NA; cdr3_nt: TGCAGCGTTGAAAAGGGGGTTTTGGCCCAGTACTTC; cdr3_aa: CSVEKGVLAQYF